The clone carrying this TCR beta chain was detected a few times. There are 16 residues in the CDR3. Trimming at V came to 0 bases and at J to 3 bases, leaving 5 bases not matched to a gene. Germline V lookup: CDR1 SGHRS, CDR2 YFSETQ. The data derive from a study of blood T cell repertoires in COVID-19. On the study more broadly: Spain, Italy and the United States supplied samples that represented acute and convalescent COVID-19.

Each participant's cohort was designated according to participant-reported clinical history. TCRdb's copy holds only in-frame clones and misses some; the assay was immunoSEQ multiplex PCR. The table records roughly 230,000 clones, approximately 83% of them present only once. The sequenced material came from PBMCs or T cells enriched from blood (not recorded which). This sequence joins TRBV5-1 and TRBJ1-4, with 7 positions matching TRBD1. This TCR was sampled from a woman in her sixties who had recovered from COVID-19. DNA of the CDR3: TGCGCCAGCAGCTTGGTCACCGGGACAGCTAATGAAAAACTGTTTTTT. Its translation: CASSLVTGTANEKLFF.